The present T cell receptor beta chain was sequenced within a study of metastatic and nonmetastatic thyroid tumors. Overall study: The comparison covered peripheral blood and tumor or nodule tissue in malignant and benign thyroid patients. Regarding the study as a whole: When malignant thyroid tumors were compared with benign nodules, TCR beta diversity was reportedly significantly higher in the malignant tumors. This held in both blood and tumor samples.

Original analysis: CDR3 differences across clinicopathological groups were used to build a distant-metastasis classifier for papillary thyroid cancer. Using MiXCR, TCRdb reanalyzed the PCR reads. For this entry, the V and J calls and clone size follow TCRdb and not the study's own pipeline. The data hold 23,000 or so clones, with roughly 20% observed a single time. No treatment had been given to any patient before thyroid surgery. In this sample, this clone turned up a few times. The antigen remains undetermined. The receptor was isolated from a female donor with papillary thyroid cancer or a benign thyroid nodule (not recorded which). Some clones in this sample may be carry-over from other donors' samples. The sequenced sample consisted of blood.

The CDR3 loop reads CASTLMGNEQYF. As DNA, the CDR3 is TGTGCCAGCACTCTAATGGGTAACGAGCAGTACTTC. The chain recombines TRBV12-3 or TRBV12-4 with TRBJ2-7; D remains unclear. The CDR3 has 12 amino acids. V gave up 7 bases and J gave up 5 bases, with 12 bases separating them.